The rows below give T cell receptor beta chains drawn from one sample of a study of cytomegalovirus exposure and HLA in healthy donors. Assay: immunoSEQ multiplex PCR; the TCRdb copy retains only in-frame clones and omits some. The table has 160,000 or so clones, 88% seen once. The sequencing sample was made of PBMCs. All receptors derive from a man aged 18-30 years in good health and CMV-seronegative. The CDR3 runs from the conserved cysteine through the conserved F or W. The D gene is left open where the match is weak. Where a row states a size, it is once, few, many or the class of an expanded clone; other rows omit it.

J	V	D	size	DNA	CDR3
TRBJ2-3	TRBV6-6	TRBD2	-	TGTGCCAGCAGTTACTCCGTAGCGGGGGTCGCCGATACGCAGTATTTT	CASSYSVAGVADTQYF
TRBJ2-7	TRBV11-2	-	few	TGTGCCAGCAGCGGAGGGGACAGCGTGTTCTACGAGCAGTACTTC	CASSGGDSVFYEQYF
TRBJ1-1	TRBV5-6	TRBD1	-	TGTGCCAGCAGCGTAAACAGGGGAGTGAACACTGAAGCTTTCTTT	CASSVNRGVNTEAFF
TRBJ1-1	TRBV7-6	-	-	TGTGCCAGCAGCCCACAAGGGGTTATGAACACTGAAGCTTTCTTT	CASSPQGVMNTEAFF
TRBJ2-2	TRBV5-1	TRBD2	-	TGCGCCAGCAGCCCACTAGCGGGGGGGAACACCGGGGAGCTGTTTTTT	CASSPLAGGNTGELFF
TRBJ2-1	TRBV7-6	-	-	TGTGCCAGCAGCTCCCAGTACAATGAGCAGTTCTTC	CASSSQYNEQFF
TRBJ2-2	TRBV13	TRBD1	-	TGTGCCACCAGAGACAGGGGGGATGCCGGGGAGCTGTTTTTT	CATRDRGDAGELFF
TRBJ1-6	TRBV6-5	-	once	TGTGCCAGCAGTTCCACAGGTCGGTTGGCACCCCTCCACTTT	CASSSTGRLAPLHF
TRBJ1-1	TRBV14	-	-	TGTGCCAGCAGCCAAGGGCAGGGAACTACTGAAGCTTTCTTT	CASSQGQGTTEAFF
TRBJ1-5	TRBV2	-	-	TGTGCCAGCAGTGACAGGGAAGAGCAGCCCCAGCATTTT	CASSDREEQPQHF
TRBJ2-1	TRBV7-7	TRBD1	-	TGTGCTAGCAGCTCACAGGGGGCATCCTACAATGAGCAGTTCTTC	CASSSQGASYNEQFF
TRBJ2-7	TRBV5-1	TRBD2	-	TGCGCCAGCAGCCCCACGACTAGCACCTACGAGCAGTACTTC	CASSPTTSTYEQYF
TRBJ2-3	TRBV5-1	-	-	TGCGCCAGCAGCCCCGGAATAGCGGAGCGTGCTACGCAGTATTTT	CASSPGIAERATQYF
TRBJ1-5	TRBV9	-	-	TGTGCCAGCAGCGTAAACCAGGGTACCCAGCCCCAGCATTTT	CASSVNQGTQPQHF
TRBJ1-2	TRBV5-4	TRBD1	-	TGTGCCAGCAGCGCAAGGACAGGGGGCGGTGGCTACACCTTC	CASSARTGGGGYTF
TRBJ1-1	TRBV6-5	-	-	TGTGCCAGCAGTTACTCACAGGCAAACACTGAAGCTTTCTTT	CASSYSQANTEAFF
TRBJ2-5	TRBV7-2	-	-	TGTGCCAGCAGCTCGGGAGTTGGAGAGACCCAGTACTTC	CASSSGVGETQYF
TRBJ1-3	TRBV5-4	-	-	TGTGCCAGCAGGGACCAGGGCTCTGGAAACACCATATATTTT	CASRDQGSGNTIYF
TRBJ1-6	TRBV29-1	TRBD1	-	TGCAGCGTTGGGCAGGGGGGTTCTGATTCACCCCTCCACTTT	CSVGQGGSDSPLHF
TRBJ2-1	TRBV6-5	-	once	TGTGCCAGCAGCCCTGATCGCGGAGATGAGCAGTTCTTC	CASSPDRGDEQFF
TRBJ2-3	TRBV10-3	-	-	TGTGCCATCAGTGAAGTTAGAAGCACAGATACGCAGTATTTT	CAISEVRSTDTQYF
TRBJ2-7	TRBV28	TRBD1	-	TGTGCCAGCAGTTTGGTTGCCCGACAGGGGCCCTACGAGCAGTACTTC	CASSLVARQGPYEQYF
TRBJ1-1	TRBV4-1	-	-	TGCGCCAGCAGCCACCCCTTGAACACTGAAGCTTTCTTT	CASSHPLNTEAFF
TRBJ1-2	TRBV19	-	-	TGTGCCAGTACGTCCAACTATGGCTACACCTTC	CASTSNYGYTF
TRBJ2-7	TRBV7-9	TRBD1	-	TGTGCCAGCAGTTCTTCATGGGACAGGGACTCCTACGAGCAGTACTTC	CASSSSWDRDSYEQYF
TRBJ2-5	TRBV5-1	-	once	TGCGCCAGCAGCTTGTTTGTGCGGCAAGAGACCCAGTACTTC	CASSLFVRQETQYF
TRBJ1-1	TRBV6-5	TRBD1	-	TGTGCCAGCAGGGGACAGGGAGAGACTGAAGCTTTCTTT	CASRGQGETEAFF
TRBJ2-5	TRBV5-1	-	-	TGCGCCAGCAGCAGACAGGCTACTACTCAAGAGACCCAGTACTTC	CASSRQATTQETQYF
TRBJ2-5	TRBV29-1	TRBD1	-	TGCAGCTTATCGGGGACAGGGGACGAGACCCAGTACTTC	CSLSGTGDETQYF
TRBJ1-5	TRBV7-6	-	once	TGTGCCAGCAGCTTAGAAGTACTTGGGCCCCAGCATTTT	CASSLEVLGPQHF
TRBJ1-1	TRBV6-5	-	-	TGTGCCAGCAGTTACTCGTCAGGGACTGACACTGAAGCTTTCTTT	CASSYSSGTDTEAFF
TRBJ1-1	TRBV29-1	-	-	TGCAGCGTTGATAGGGGTTCGAGCACTGAAGCTTTCTTT	CSVDRGSSTEAFF
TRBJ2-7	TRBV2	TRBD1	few	TGTGCCAGCAAGCCGGTCCCGGGACAGGGCCCGTACTTC	CASKPVPGQGPYF
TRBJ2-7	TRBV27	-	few	TGTGCCAGCAGTTTACGAGGGAGCGACGAGCAGTACTTC	CASSLRGSDEQYF
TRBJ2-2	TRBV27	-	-	TGTGCCAGCAGTGCGGGGTATGACACCGGGGAGCTGTTTTTT	CASSAGYDTGELFF
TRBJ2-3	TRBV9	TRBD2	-	TGTGCCAGCAGTCCAACTCCCGCTACTACTAGCGCAGATACGCAGTATTTT	CASSPTPATTSADTQYF
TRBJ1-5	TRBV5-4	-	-	TGTGCCAGCAGCTTGGCGGGTAATCAGCCCCAGCATTTT	CASSLAGNQPQHF
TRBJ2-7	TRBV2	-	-	TGTGCCAGCGTCGGGTCATTTCTAGACCCGTCGCCCTACGAGCAGTACTTC	CASVGSFLDPSPYEQYF
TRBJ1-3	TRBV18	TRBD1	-	TGTGCCAGCTCAGCAGGGGGGACAGACTCTGGAAACACCATATATTTT	CASSAGGTDSGNTIYF
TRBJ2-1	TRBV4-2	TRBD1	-	TGTGCCAGCAGCCAGCAGGACAGGGCGAATTACAATGAGCAGTTCTTC	CASSQQDRANYNEQFF
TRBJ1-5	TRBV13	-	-	TGTGCCAGCAGCTTAGGGAGGGTATTAGTCAATCAGCCCCAGCATTTT	CASSLGRVLVNQPQHF
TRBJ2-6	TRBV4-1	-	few	TGCGCCAGCAGCCAAGACTTGACGGACAGCTACTCTGGGGCCAACGTCCTGACTTTC	CASSQDLTDSYSGANVLTF
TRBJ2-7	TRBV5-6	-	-	TGTGCCAGCAGCTTGGTACCAGGGACATCCTACGAGCAGTACTTC	CASSLVPGTSYEQYF
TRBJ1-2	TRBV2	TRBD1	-	TGTGCCAGCAGTTCCGGACAGGGGGCATATGGCTACACCTTC	CASSSGQGAYGYTF
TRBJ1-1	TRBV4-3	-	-	TGCGCCAGCAGCCAAGATTTTCAGGGCGGAGCTTTCTTT	CASSQDFQGGAFF
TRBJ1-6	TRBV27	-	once	TGTGCCAGCAGTTTAGAGGGGAGGAATTCACCCCTCCACTTT	CASSLEGRNSPLHF
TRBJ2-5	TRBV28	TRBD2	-	TGTGCCAGCAGTTTGGAGGGCGGGGGGGCTTTAGAGACCCAGTACTTC	CASSLEGGGALETQYF
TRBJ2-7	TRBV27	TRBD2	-	TGTGCCAGCAGTGATAAGACTAGCCTACCCTACGAGCAGTACTTC	CASSDKTSLPYEQYF
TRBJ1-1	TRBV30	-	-	TGTGCCTGGAGTTGGCGGGGACTGGGCCGCGCTGAAGCTTTCTTT	CAWSWRGLGRAEAFF
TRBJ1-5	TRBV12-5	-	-	TGTGCTAGTGGTTTGCCCATTGGACTAAAAAGCAATCAGCCCCAGCATTTT	CASGLPIGLKSNQPQHF
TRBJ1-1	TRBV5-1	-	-	TGCGCCAGCAGCTCGGTTACAGTGACAGGTCCTATGAACACTGAAGCTTTCTTT	CASSSVTVTGPMNTEAFF
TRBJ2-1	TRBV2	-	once	TGTGCCAGCACGGCGGCGAGCTCCTACAATGAGCAGTTCTTC	CASTAASSYNEQFF
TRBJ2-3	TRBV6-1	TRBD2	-	TGTGCCAGCAGTGCCCTCCTAGCGGGGGGCACAGATACGCAGTATTTT	CASSALLAGGTDTQYF
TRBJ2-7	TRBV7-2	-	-	TGTGCCAGCAGCTCCAGGGGAAACTCCTACGAGCAGTACTTC	CASSSRGNSYEQYF
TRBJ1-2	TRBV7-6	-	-	TGTGCCAGCAGCTTAGTTGAAGCGGGACCCGGCTATGGCTACACCTTC	CASSLVEAGPGYGYTF
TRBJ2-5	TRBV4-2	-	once	TGTGCCAGCAGCCAAGTCGGTAGCGACCAAGAGACCCAGTACTTC	CASSQVGSDQETQYF
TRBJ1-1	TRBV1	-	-	TGCACCAGCAGCCAAGAGAGTTCAGGGGCTCCTGAAGCTTTCTTT	CTSSQESSGAPEAFF
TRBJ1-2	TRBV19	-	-	TGTGCCAGTAGTACCCAGCGGACGGAAAACTATGGCTACACCTTC	CASSTQRTENYGYTF
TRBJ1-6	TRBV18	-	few	TGTGCCAGCTCACCACCCCGAGCGGGAACCCTTTCACCCCTCCACTTT	CASSPPRAGTLSPLHF
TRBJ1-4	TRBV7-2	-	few	TGTGCCAGCAGATTACGTGGAGGGAGTAATGAAAAACTGTTTTTT	CASRLRGGSNEKLFF